This T cell receptor beta chain is from a study of blood T cell repertoires in COVID-19. In the study overall: Sample material is recorded as cDNA or gDNA derived from T cells, B-cell-depleted T cells, or PBMCs.

In germline, CDR1 is MNHNY, CDR2 SVGAGI (reference sequence). V was pared by 0 bases and J by 2 bases, with 5 bases of the junction left unmatched. This CDR3 region has 16 residues. The table came from immunoSEQ multiplex PCR; TCRdb's copy has only in-frame clones and leaves some out. Here the sample spans roughly 150,000 clones, roughly 88% being singletons. Sequenced: peripheral blood. J is TRBJ2-3 and V is TRBV6-6, with 7 bases aligning to TRBD2. This TCR came from a woman older than 75 with active or convalescent COVID-19. Here the CDR3 DNA reads TGTGCCAGCAGTTACTCGAGTCGGGGGGACACAGATACGCAGTATTTT. This translates into CASSYSSRGDTDTQYF.